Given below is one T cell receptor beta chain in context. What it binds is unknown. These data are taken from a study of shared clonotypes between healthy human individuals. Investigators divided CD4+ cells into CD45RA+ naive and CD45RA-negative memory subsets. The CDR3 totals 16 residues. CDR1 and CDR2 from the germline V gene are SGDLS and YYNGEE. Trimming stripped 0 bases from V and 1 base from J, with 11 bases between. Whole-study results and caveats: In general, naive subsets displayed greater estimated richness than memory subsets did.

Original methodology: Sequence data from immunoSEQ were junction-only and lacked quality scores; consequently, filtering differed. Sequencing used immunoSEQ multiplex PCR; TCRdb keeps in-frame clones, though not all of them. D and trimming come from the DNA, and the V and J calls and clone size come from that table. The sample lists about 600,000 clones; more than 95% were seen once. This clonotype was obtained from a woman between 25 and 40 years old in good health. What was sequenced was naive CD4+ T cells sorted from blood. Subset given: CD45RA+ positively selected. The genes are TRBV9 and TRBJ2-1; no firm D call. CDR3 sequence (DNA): TGTGCCAGCAGCGTAGCTACTCGCGAATCCTACAATGAGCAGTTCTTC. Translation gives CASSVATRESYNEQFF.